Below are 31 T cell receptor beta chains sequenced from a single sample in a study of T cell responses to AZD1222 COVID-19 vaccine. Some clones are missing from TCRdb's copy, which holds only in-frame ones; the method was immunoSEQ multiplex PCR. The sample lists about 140,000 clones; around nine tenths were seen once. Sequencing used peripheral blood, obtained on day 0 of AZD1222 vaccination. Every receptor here comes from an adult in good health.

This clone was found once. The CDR3 nucleotides read TGTGCCAGCTTTCTGGAGACGGCTTTCTTT. Protein sequence: CASFLETAFF. The rearrangement links TRBV2 to TRBJ1-1; D gene uncertain. V lost 8 bases and J 11 bases, leaving 12 bases between the germline ends. CDR1 SNHLY and CDR2 FYNNEI come from the germline V gene. The CDR3 contains 10 residues.

The chain links TRBV6-5 to TRBJ1-1; no clear D. Germline V CDR1 and CDR2: MNHEY, SVGAGI. Trimming took off 11 bases at V and 1 base at J, with 14 bases between the two ends. The CDR3 is 13 amino acids. The CDR3 is CAATLKGNTEAFF. The CDR3 DNA reads as TGTGCCGCGACCCTGAAAGGGAACACTGAAGCTTTCTTT.

This clone has just a few counts. The V call is TRBV14, the J call TRBJ1-4, with 8 positions matching TRBD1. The V and J ends lost 4 bases and 4 bases, in that order; junction bases with no gene match: 8. This CDR3 comprises 16 residues. Germline-derived CDR1 and CDR2 are SGHDN and FVKESK. CDR3: CASSPPAGQGNEKLFF. Written as DNA, the CDR3 is TGTGCCAGCAGCCCACCCGCCGGACAGGGTAATGAAAAACTGTTTTTT.

Here the CDR3 DNA reads TGTGCCAGCAGTGAACACCCGAGCACCATATATTTT. Protein sequence: CASSEHPSTIYF. The gene calls are TRBV25-1 and TRBJ1-3; the D is unclear. Germline-derived CDR1 and CDR2 are MGHDK and SYGVNS. Between the trimmed V and J ends, which lost 2 bases and 9 bases, there was a span of 8 bases. The CDR3 loop spans 12 amino acids.

The chain is built from TRBV5-1 and TRBJ1-2; D is uncertain. Germline values: CDR1 SGHRS, CDR2 YFSETQ. Trimming took 0 bases from V and 3 from J, leaving 21 bases between them. CDR3 length equals 18 residues. CDR3 in DNA: TGCGCCAGCAGCTTGGCCGTGACCGCGCACACCGGGGACTATGGCTACACCTTC. Protein sequence: CASSLAVTAHTGDYGYTF.

The CDR3 DNA reads TGTGCCAGCACCCACCCGGGGGAGAGAACAGATACGCAGTATTTT. Translating gives CASTHPGERTDTQYF. This sequence joins TRBV7-2 and TRBJ2-3; maybe TRBD2 (6 bases). This CDR3 has 15 residues. CDR1 and CDR2 from the germline V gene are SGHTA and FQGNSA. V was pared by 7 bases and J by 3 bases, with 17 bases between.

J is TRBJ2-7 and V is TRBV7-2; maybe TRBD1 (5 bases). The germline CDR1 and CDR2 sequences are SGHTA and FQGNSA. The CDR3 has 14 residues. V shed 4 bases and J shed 1 base, with 11 bases lying between them. CDR3 loop: CASSSNQGSYEQYF. The CDR3 DNA sequence: TGTGCCAGCAGCTCAAATCAGGGTTCCTACGAGCAGTACTTC. Full variable domain (remainder filled in from reference TRBV7-2 and TRBJ2-7): GAGVSQSPSNKVTEKGKDVELRCDPISGHTALYWYRQSLGQGLEFLIYFQGNSAPDKSGLPSDRFSAERTGGSVSTLTIQRTQQEDSAVYLCASSSNQGSYEQYFGPGTRLTVT.

V usage is TRBV12-3 or TRBV12-4 and J usage is TRBJ1-2; the match to TRBD1 covers 8 bases. The CDR3 has 13 residues. Trimming cost V 5 bases and J 5 bases; bases outside gene matches: 4. The CDR3 sequence is CASSRNRGYGYTF. CDR3 nucleotide sequence: TGTGCCAGCAGTAGAAACAGGGGGTATGGCTACACCTTC.

The chain combines TRBV6-1 with TRBJ1-1; the D is unclear. The CDR3 covers 12 residues. V lost 7 bases, J lost 4 bases, and 10 bases lay in between. Germline values: CDR1 MNHNS, CDR2 SASEGT. The DNA for the CDR3 is TGTGCCAGCACCCTCGTAGGCACTGAAGCTTTCTTT. Translated: CASTLVGTEAFF.

The gene calls are TRBV30 and TRBJ2-1; D gene uncertain. Per the germline V gene, CDR1 is GTSNPN and CDR2 is SVGIG (reference sequence). There are 12 residues in the CDR3. The germline V and J ends were trimmed by 3 bases and 3 bases, with 6 bases remaining between them. CDR3 DNA: TGTGCCTGGAGCCTGGGCTACAATGAGCAGTTCTTC. Amino acid sequence: CAWSLGYNEQFF.

This clone was seen a single time. The rearrangement links TRBV4-3 to TRBJ2-1; 10 nucleotides match TRBD2. J was trimmed by 4 bases and V by 3 bases; bases with no gene match: 6. This CDR3 is built from 16 residues. Germline assignment: CDR1 LGHNA and CDR2 YSLEER. The CDR3 is CASSQMTSGLYNEQFF. The CDR3 bases are TGCGCCAGCAGCCAGATGACTAGCGGGCTTTACAATGAGCAGTTCTTC.

The CDR3 sequence: CASSPWENTEAFF. CDR3 in DNA: TGTGCCAGCAGCCCATGGGAGAACACTGAAGCTTTCTTT. The chain joins TRBV11-2 to TRBJ1-1; the D is unclear. Germline V gene data show CDR1 as SGHAT and CDR2 as FQNNGV. The CDR3 spans 13 residues. Trimming took 5 bases from V and 1 from J, leaving 8 bases between them.

CDR3 DNA sequence: TGTGCCAGCAGCCAAGAAGTGGGGACTGAAGCTTTCTTT. This sequence encodes CASSQEVGTEAFF. The rearrangement uses TRBV4-2 and TRBJ1-1; D is uncertain. The germline V gene encodes CDR1 LGHNA and CDR2 YNFKEQ. The germline V and J ends were trimmed by 0 bases and 5 bases, with 7 bases remaining between them. The CDR3 covers 13 residues.

J is TRBJ1-5 and V is TRBV19; TRBD1 matches 8 bases. Germline V gene sequence: CDR1 LNHDA, CDR2 SQIVND (reference sequence). The CDR3 has 14 amino acids. After removal of 7 bases from V and 6 bases from J, the junction contained 8 bases not matched to a gene. The CDR3 region has the DNA TGTGCCAGTACAGGACAGGGCGGTACTCAGCCCCAGCATTTT. Encoded protein: CASTGQGGTQPQHF.

This chain connects TRBV4-2 to TRBJ2-2; TRBD1 matches 9 bases. Germline V gene lookup returns CDR1 LGHNA and CDR2 YNFKEQ. V lost 1 base, J lost 6 bases, and 6 bases stayed unmatched. This CDR3 comprises 16 residues. The CDR3 protein is CASSQVTGGSPGELFF. Written as DNA, the CDR3 is TGTGCCAGCAGCCAAGTAACAGGGGGCTCCCCCGGGGAGCTGTTTTTT.

J is TRBJ2-7 and V is TRBV3-1 (or the pseudogene TRBV3-2); 10 bases match TRBD2. Germline V gives CDR1 LGHDT, CDR2 YNNKEL (reference sequence). The CDR3 is made up of 15 amino acids. V lost 4 bases, J lost 2 bases, and 5 bases stayed unmatched. The CDR3 region has the DNA TGTGCCAGCAGCCCCCTAGCGGGAGCGACCTACGAGCAGTACTTC. It encodes CASSPLAGATYEQYF.

This sequence joins TRBV7-3 and TRBJ2-7; 7 bases map to TRBD2. J lost 4 bases, V lost 5 bases, and 5 bases had no gene match. The V gene's germline CDR1 is SGHTA and CDR2 FQGTGA. The CDR3 is 13 residues long. CDR3 region: CASSPKGGYEQYF. The CDR3 nucleotides read TGTGCCAGCAGCCCAAAGGGAGGGTACGAGCAGTACTTC.

With respect to this clone: An end of the junction differs from the germline gene, which may be a read error. The rearrangement uses TRBV6-5 and TRBJ2-1, with TRBD2 as a possible D gene (5 bases). This CDR3 spans 11 amino acids. Germline values: CDR1 MNHEY, CDR2 SVGAGI. The CDR3 spells CASSYSTTRIF. CDR3 DNA sequence: TGTGCCAGCAGTTACTCGACTACGCGAATCTTC.

The CDR3 DNA follows: TGTGCCAGCAGGGATCCACTCTTAAACGAGCAGTACTTC. Its translation: CASRDPLLNEQYF. V usage is TRBV6-5 and J usage is TRBJ2-7; no firm D call. This CDR3 spans 13 amino acids. The germline CDR1 and CDR2 sequences are MNHEY and SVGAGI. V lost 6 bases, J lost 5 bases, and 14 bases lay in between.

The gene calls are TRBV3-1 (or the pseudogene TRBV3-2) and TRBJ2-2, with D possibly matching TRBD2 (5 bases). Germline V gives CDR1 LGHDT, CDR2 YNNKEL (reference sequence). V lost 0 bases, J lost 2 bases, and 13 bases lay in between. This CDR3 has 17 amino acids. Here the CDR3 DNA reads TGTGCCAGCAGCCAAGATCAAGCGGCCCTAAACACCGGGGAGCTGTTTTTT. It codes for CASSQDQAALNTGELFF.

This clone was counted between two and nine times. The chain joins TRBV5-1 to TRBJ2-1; perhaps TRBD2 as D (6 bases). The CDR3 is 16 amino acids. Trimming pared 3 bases from V and 2 bases from J, leaving 15 bases between. The V gene's germline CDR1 is SGHRS and CDR2 YFSETQ. The CDR3 loop is CASSSSADYPYNEQFF. The CDR3 DNA is TGCGCCAGCAGCTCGTCGGCGGACTACCCCTACAATGAGCAGTTCTTC.

This sequence joins TRBV11-2 and TRBJ2-3; D might be TRBD2 (6 bases). Germline-derived CDR1 and CDR2 are SGHAT and FQNNGV. The CDR3 loop spans 16 amino acids. V lost 1 base, J lost 5 bases, and 16 bases lay in between. The CDR3 bases are TGTGCCAGCAGCTTAGGTACCGGGGGAGTTTTAGATACGCAGTATTTT. Translation: CASSLGTGGVLDTQYF.

This chain links TRBV25-1 with TRBJ2-1, with D perhaps matching TRBD2 (6 bases). Germline lookup yields CDR1 MGHDK and CDR2 SYGVNS. The CDR3 loop spans 15 amino acids. Trimming took off 5 bases at V and 0 bases at J, with 11 bases between the two ends. The CDR3 nucleotides are TGTGCCAGCAGTCCGTCCGGGGGCTCCTACAATGAGCAGTTCTTC. It translates to CASSPSGGSYNEQFF.

The chain is built from TRBV7-2 and TRBJ1-1; D gene unclear. This CDR3 is built from 14 residues. CDR1 is SGHTA and CDR2 is FQGNSA in the germline V gene. V was trimmed by 6 bases and J by 1 base, leaving 12 bases between them. CDR3 sequence reads: CASRLSGTNTEAFF. The CDR3 DNA sequence: TGTGCCAGCAGACTTTCCGGAACGAACACTGAAGCTTTCTTT.

V and J are TRBV25-1 and TRBJ2-1; TRBD2 aligns across 8 bases. The CDR3 has 15 residues. Trimming took 3 bases from V and 12 from J; bases not matched to a gene: 13. Germline values: CDR1 MGHDK, CDR2 SYGVNS. The CDR3 DNA is TGTGCCAGCAGTGATCCGGGACTAGGGGTAGTCGGGCAGTTCTTC. Its protein is CASSDPGLGVVGQFF.

This sequence joins TRBV18 and TRBJ1-2; D may be TRBD1 (6 bases). Per germline, CDR1 KGHSH and CDR2 LQKENI. V was shortened by 5 bases and J by 2 bases, with 9 bases between the two germline ends. CDR3 size: 13 residues. The CDR3 region has the DNA TGTGCCAGCTCAGAGACAGGCAACTATGGCTACACCTTC. Its translation is CASSETGNYGYTF.

The rearrangement links TRBV19 to TRBJ1-2; no definite D call. The CDR3 totals 13 residues. Trimming removed 5 bases at V and 4 bases at J, with 11 bases between. The V gene's germline CDR1 is LNHDA and CDR2 SQIVND (reference sequence). CDR3: CASSRQSPYGYTF. The CDR3 DNA sequence: TGTGCCAGTAGTCGTCAGAGTCCCTATGGCTACACCTTC.

J is TRBJ2-7 and V is TRBV7-9, with D unresolved. Germline V gene data show CDR1 as SEHNR and CDR2 as FQNEAQ (reference sequence). This CDR3 has 16 amino acids. The V and J ends lost 1 base and 3 bases respectively, with 16 bases between them. The CDR3 loop reads CASSLVVGVLDYEQYF. CDR3 bases: TGTGCCAGCAGCTTAGTTGTCGGAGTTTTGGACTACGAGCAGTACTTC. The whole variable domain, remainder taken from reference TRBV7-9 and TRBJ2-7, is DTGVSQNPRHKITKRGQNVTFRCDPISEHNRLYWYRQTLGQGPEFLTYFQNEAQLEKSRLLSDRFSAERPKGSFSTLEIQRTEQGDSAMYLCASSLVVGVLDYEQYFGPGTRLTVT.

V gene TRBV4-2 combines with J gene TRBJ2-2; D may be TRBD2 (7 bases). CDR1 and CDR2 (germline): LGHNA, YNFKEQ. The CDR3 spans 16 residues. Trimming took off 4 bases at V and 7 bases at J, with 19 bases between the two ends. In DNA form, the CDR3 reads TGTGCCAGCAGCCCCCATGGGCGGGGGCAAATCGGGGAGCTGTTTTTT. Translation gives CASSPHGRGQIGELFF.

The V gene is TRBV7-8, the J gene TRBJ2-1, with D perhaps assigned TRBD1 or TRBD2 (5 bases each). The germline gives CDR1 SGHVS, CDR2 FQNEAQ. Trimming pared 2 bases from V and 12 bases from J, leaving 29 bases between. The CDR3 sequence is 18 residues long. The CDR3 nucleotides are TGTGCCAGCAGCTTAAGTCCCGGCGCGTCTCTCGGGACGGCCGGGCAGTTCTTC. Translated, it gives CASSLSPGASLGTAGQFF. Looking up the rest from reference TRBV7-8 and TRBJ2-1 gives the full variable domain: GAGVSQSPRYKVAKRGQDVALRCDPISGHVSLFWYQQALGQGPEFLTYFQNEAQLDKSGLPSDRFFAERPEGSVSTLKIQRTQQEDSAVYLCASSLSPGASLGTAGQFFGPGTRLTVL.

This rearrangement joins TRBV3-1 (or the pseudogene TRBV3-2) to TRBJ1-1; D remains ambiguous. The CDR3 extends over 15 amino acids. Germline CDR1 LGHDT, CDR2 YNNKEL (reference sequence). V was clipped by 6 bases and J by 4 bases, with 18 bases between them. The CDR3 nucleotides are TGTGCCAGCAGTCAAAGCGAGGGATTGGGCACTGAAGCTTTCTTT. Encoded protein: CASSQSEGLGTEAFF.